The entry below describes one T cell receptor beta chain. Its cognate antigen is unknown. The data belong to a study of OX40 agonist ivuxolimab in advanced cancers. Study background: Therapy given before enrollment (anti-PD-1, anti-PD-L1 or anti-CTLA-4) was allowed, and over 35% had some. Three patients showed partial responses: one hepatocellular carcinoma and two cutaneous melanoma cases. Study-wide points: Compared with CD4+, CD8+ T cells on average had more expanded clones.

Only in-frame clones appear in the TCRdb table, and some are missing; sequencing was by immunoSEQ multiplex PCR. The table includes 70,000 to 95,000 clones, 85% to 90% detected once. Trimming took 4 bases from V and 4 from J; bases not matched to a gene: 7. Germline V gene data show CDR1 as MDHEN and CDR2 as SYDVKM. The CDR3 spans 14 residues. Patients were excluded for autoimmune disease history or systemic immunosuppression. The TCR comes from an adult with an advanced solid tumor such as melanoma, head and neck, liver or kidney cancer. The V and J genes are TRBV28 and TRBJ2-7, with TRBD1 matching 7 bases. Here the sequenced sample was CD4+ or CD8+ T cells sorted from blood, taken in a trial of the OX40 agonist ivuxolimab. CDR3 nucleotides: TGTGCCAGCAGTTCTGGGGACAGATTTTACGAGCAGTACTTC. Protein: CASSSGDRFYEQYF.